One and the same sample provided the 27 T cell receptor beta chains below, sequenced in a study of spatial heterogeneity in lung cancer. TCRdb re-called the 5' RACE reads through MiXCR, storing one row per CDR3 protein. The data hold 12,000 or so distinct CDR3 sequences, with about 6.2% observed a single time. Regarding time point: sample taken at primary tumor resection. TCRs were sequenced from unsorted whole RNA of tumor, nontumor lung or PBMC. The sample in question was normal lung tissue next to the tumor, obtained at surgery. The receptor set was obtained from a male donor with early-stage non-small cell lung cancer.

This clonotype was counted at least ten times. With the library built for alpha chains, this beta chain is off target and its frequency is not meaningful. The chain links TRBV7-6 to TRBJ2-7, with 9 bases fitting TRBD1. The V and J ends lost 2 bases and 5 bases, in that order; junction bases with no gene match: 1. In germline, CDR1 is SGHVS, CDR2 FNYEAQ. The CDR3 is 13 amino acids. CDR3 bases: TGTGCCAGCAGCTTAAGGACAGGGGACGAGCAGTACTTC. Translated: CASSLRTGDEQYF.

This clonotype has a count of ten or more. This beta chain appears as a stray read in a library generated for alpha chains; its size is not informative. V gene TRBV7-3 combines with J gene TRBJ2-2, with 8 positions matching TRBD1. The CDR3 contains 16 residues. The V segment lost 0 bases and the J segment 6 bases; nucleotides outside the gene matches: 6. Germline CDR1 and CDR2: SGHTA and FQGTGA. The CDR3 here is CASSLTGQGSSGELFF. As DNA, the CDR3 is TGTGCCAGCAGCTTAACTGGACAGGGATCGTCCGGGGAGCTGTTTTTT.

Notes on this clonotype: As an off-target read in a library built for alpha chains, this beta chain has a frequency of little significance. The chain uses TRBV7-9 and TRBJ1-4, with 7 positions matching TRBD1. The germline V gene encodes CDR1 SEHNR and CDR2 FQNEAQ (reference sequence). The CDR3 spans 15 residues. The V gene end was trimmed by 6 bases and the J gene end by 5 bases; junction bases not matched to a gene: 9. CDR3 nucleotides: TGTGCCAGCAGGACCCCAGGGGGGCCGAATGAAAAACTGTTTTTT. It codes for CASRTPGGPNEKLFF.

This clonotype was seen repeatedly, ten times or more. Little can be read into the size of this beta chain, an off-target read in a library designed for alpha chains. The chain employs TRBV7-8 and TRBJ2-3; 9 nucleotides align to TRBD2. Germline-derived CDR1 and CDR2 are SGHVS and FQNEAQ. The CDR3 sequence is 15 residues long. With V trimmed by 2 bases and J by 4 bases, 4 bases remained unmatched. The CDR3 spells CASSLSSGSADTQYF. The CDR3 DNA follows: TGTGCCAGCAGCTTAAGTAGCGGGAGCGCAGATACGCAGTATTTT.

A remark on this clonotype: The library was built for alpha chains, so this beta chain is an off-target read and its size means little. The chain links TRBV5-1 to TRBJ2-7; D is possibly TRBD1 (6 bases). V lost 1 base and J 6 bases, leaving 8 bases between the germline ends. The CDR3 contains 12 residues. Per the germline V gene, CDR1 is SGHRS and CDR2 is YFSETQ. In nucleotides, the CDR3 is TGCGCCAGCAGCTTGACAGGGTCCGAGCAGTACTTC. It translates to CASSLTGSEQYF.

This clonotype was detected only once. In a library made to pick up alpha chains, this beta chain is a stray read with a size that means little. The V call is TRBV2, the J call TRBJ2-5; D call uncertain. CDR1 is SNHLY, CDR2 FYNNEI, per germline. The CDR3 is 14 amino acids. Trimming removed 1 base at V and 0 bases at J, with 6 bases between. For the CDR3, the DNA is TGTGCCAGCAGTGAAGGCAGGAACCAAGAGACCCAGTACTTC. Its translation: CASSEGRNQETQYF.

This clonotype was counted at least ten times. The library was built for alpha chains, so this beta chain is an off-target read and its size means little. This chain connects TRBV7-2 to TRBJ2-1, with TRBD2 matching 7 bases. Trimming cost V 7 bases and J 3 bases; bases outside gene matches: 9. CDR1 and CDR2 (germline): SGHTA, FQGNSA. The CDR3 contains 15 residues. CDR3 sequence (DNA): TGTGCCAGCACCGCGGGAGCCACAAACTACAATGAGCAGTTCTTC. Translation: CASTAGATNYNEQFF.

Details on this clonotype: This beta chain came through as a stray read in a library set up for alpha chains, and its size says little. The V and J genes are TRBV24-1 and TRBJ2-2, with 11 bases lining up with TRBD1. The CDR3 consists of 18 residues. V was pared by 5 bases and J by 5 bases, with 12 bases of the junction left unmatched. Germline lookup yields CDR1 KGHDR and CDR2 SFDVKD. The DNA of the CDR3 is TGTGCCACCAGTGGCCTACCGGGACAGGGGGTTTCTACCGGGGAGCTGTTTTTT. This gives the protein CATSGLPGQGVSTGELFF.

This clonotype qualifies as medium-sized. A library made for alpha chains picked up this beta chain off target, so its size means little. The V and J genes are TRBV5-6 and TRBJ1-1; TRBD1 matches at 8 bases. V dropped 1 base and J dropped 11; count of bases not matched to a gene: 7. Germline V gives CDR1 SGHDT, CDR2 YYEEEE. The CDR3 has 13 amino acids. The chain's CDR3 is CASSLLTGGSAFF. In nucleotides, the CDR3 is TGTGCCAGCAGCTTGTTAACAGGGGGTAGTGCTTTCTTT. Based on the CDR3 plus reference TRBV5-6 and TRBJ1-1, the full variable domain is DAGVTQSPTHLIKTRGQQVTLRCSPKSGHDTVSWYQQALGQGPQFIFQYYEEEERQRGNFPDRFSGHQFPNYSSELNVNALLLGDSALYLCASSLLTGGSAFFGQGTRLTVV.

This clonotype has only a few counts. A library prepared for alpha chains yielded this beta chain as an off-target read; its size is of little meaning. The rearrangement uses TRBV12-3 or TRBV12-4 and TRBJ2-3; D not resolved. CDR3 length: 14 amino acids. Deletions cut 5 bases from V and 0 bases from J, with 9 bases between. The CDR3 coding sequence is TGTGCCAGCAGTAGACTCTCTAGCACAGATACGCAGTATTTT. It encodes CASSRLSSTDTQYF.

Remarks on this clonotype: This beta chain represents an off-target read in a library built for alpha chains; its size is of limited meaning. The chain carries TRBV6-1 and TRBJ2-2, with D hard to call. The V and J ends lost 2 bases and 6 bases respectively, with 10 bases between them. Germline CDR1 MNHNS, CDR2 SASEGT. This CDR3 is built from 14 residues. The CDR3 sequence is CASSESTVPGELFF. The CDR3 region has the DNA TGTGCCAGCAGTGAAAGTACCGTCCCCGGGGAGCTGTTTTTT.

There are a few counts of this clonotype. Since the library was made to target alpha chains, this beta chain is a stray read and its abundance is not meaningful. The rearrangement uses TRBV10-2 and TRBJ2-5; D is ambiguous. V was pared by 3 bases and J by 2 bases, with 7 bases between. Germline V lookup: CDR1 WSHSY, CDR2 SAAADI. This CDR3 contains 13 residues. CDR3 DNA: TGCGCCAGCAGTGACACTCCTCAAGAGACCCAGTACTTC. Encoded protein: CASSDTPQETQYF.

This clonotype appeared many times. With the library built for alpha chains, this beta chain is off target and its frequency is not meaningful. The chain couples TRBV6-5 to TRBJ2-7; possibly TRBD2 for D (6 bases). In germline, CDR1 is MNHEY, CDR2 SVGAGI. The CDR3 covers 15 residues. V gave up 7 bases and J gave up 3 bases, with 19 bases separating them. The CDR3 spells CASTEGSAGSYEQYF. DNA for the CDR3: TGTGCCAGCACTGAAGGTTCAGCCGGGAGCTACGAGCAGTACTTC.

In its sample, this clonotype is medium-sized. The library was prepared for alpha chains; this beta chain is a stray read, so its frequency means little. The rearrangement joins TRBV20-1 to TRBJ2-6, with D uncertain. CDR3 length: 14 residues. Trimming shortened V by 0 bases and J by 1 base, and 4 bases separated the two germline ends. CDR1 and CDR2 from the germline V gene are DFQATT and SNEGSKA (reference sequence). The CDR3 protein is CSARELSGANVLTF. The CDR3 DNA is TGCAGTGCTAGAGAGTTGTCTGGGGCCAACGTCCTGACTTTC.

This clonotype was seen at least ten times. Found in a library prepared for alpha chains, this beta chain is an off-target read, and its abundance has little meaning. The CDR3 region is CASSLTGGTDTQYF. CDR3 bases: TGTGCCAGCAGTTTGACAGGTGGCACAGATACGCAGTATTTT. This chain joins TRBV12-3 or TRBV12-4 and TRBJ2-3; D may be TRBD1 (6 bases). The CDR3 sequence is 14 residues long. V was pared by 3 bases and J by 1 base, with 8 bases between.

This clonotype was seen a handful of times. Because this beta chain is a stray read in a library intended to capture alpha chains, its abundance should not be given much weight. This chain joins TRBV28 and TRBJ2-3; D not resolved. The length of the CDR3 is 15 residues. The V and J ends lost 4 bases and 5 bases respectively, with 16 bases between them. Germline CDR1 is MDHEN and CDR2 is SYDVKM. As DNA, the CDR3 is TGTGCCAGCAGTTCTCCCCGCTCGTTACGAGATACGCAGTATTTT. Translating gives CASSSPRSLRDTQYF.

There are many counts of this clonotype. This beta chain is a stray read from a library made for alpha chains; its abundance is not meaningful. The J gene is TRBJ2-7, the V gene TRBV7-2; 8 bases agree with TRBD2. V lost 2 bases and J lost 7; bases outside the gene matches: 13. Germline CDR1 reads SGHTA; CDR2 reads FQGNSA. The CDR3 extends over 16 amino acids. CDR3 amino acids: CASSLISGRALGEQYF. The CDR3 DNA sequence: TGTGCCAGCAGCTTAATCAGCGGGAGAGCCCTAGGGGAGCAGTACTTC.

This clonotype was found many times. In a library made to pick up alpha chains, this beta chain is a stray read with a size that means little. The rearrangement joins TRBV2 to TRBJ2-7; D is undetermined. The CDR3 has 13 residues. V lost 4 bases and J lost 3, with 10 bases in between. Germline V gives CDR1 SNHLY, CDR2 FYNNEI. The CDR3 DNA reads TGTGCCAGCAGTGTTCAGGAGAACTACGAGCAGTACTTC. Translated, it gives CASSVQENYEQYF.

This clonotype is termed large. This beta chain represents an off-target read in a library built for alpha chains; its size is of limited meaning. The V call is TRBV12-5, the J call TRBJ2-1; TRBD2 might be the D (5 bases). The CDR3 is 11 residues long. Between the trimmed V and J ends, which lost 5 bases and 6 bases, there was a span of 5 bases. The germline V gene encodes CDR1 LGHNT and CDR2 FRNRAP. CDR3 region: CASGGGNEQFF. DNA for the CDR3: TGTGCTAGTGGTGGAGGCAATGAGCAGTTCTTC. The complete variable domain, with remaining parts taken from reference TRBV12-5 and TRBJ2-1, reads DARVTQTPRHKVTEMGQEVTMRCQPILGHNTVFWYRQTMMQGLELLAYFRNRAPLDDSGMPKDRFSAEMPDATLATLKIQPSEPRDSAVYFCASGGGNEQFFGPGTRLTVL.

This clonotype is medium-sized by share. Because the library targeted alpha chains, this beta chain is an off-target read whose size means little. The chain carries TRBV24-1 and TRBJ2-1, with 9 bases fitting TRBD2. V was clipped by 3 bases and J by 7 bases; unmatched bases: 9. CDR1 KGHDR and CDR2 SFDVKD come from the germline V gene. The CDR3 has 16 residues. CDR3 sequence reads: CATSDTGTSSSNEQFF. The CDR3 region has the DNA TGTGCCACCAGTGATACCGGGACTAGCAGCTCTAATGAGCAGTTCTTC.

A note on this clonotype: Within a library made for alpha chains, this beta chain is off target, and its count is uninformative. The chain joins TRBV5-5 to TRBJ2-1, with D perhaps matching TRBD2 (6 bases). The germline V and J ends were trimmed by 7 bases and 3 bases, with 20 bases remaining between them. The CDR3 covers 16 residues. Per the germline V gene, CDR1 is SGHKS and CDR2 is YYEKEE (reference sequence). CDR3: CASLREEPRFYNEQFF. In nucleotides, the CDR3 is TGTGCCAGCCTTAGGGAGGAACCCCGTTTCTACAATGAGCAGTTCTTC.

This clonotype was counted ten times or more. Found in a library prepared for alpha chains, this beta chain is an off-target read, and its abundance has little meaning. The genes are TRBV2 and TRBJ2-7; 8 bases agree with TRBD1. The length of the CDR3 is 14 residues. CDR1 is SNHLY and CDR2 is FYNNEI in the germline V gene. The V gene end was trimmed by 5 bases and the J gene end by 7 bases; junction bases not matched to a gene: 10. The CDR3 is CASSLRTGHGEQYF. The CDR3, as DNA: TGTGCCAGCAGTCTCCGGACAGGGCATGGGGAGCAGTACTTC.

This clonotype occurred many times. Because this beta chain is a stray read in a library intended to capture alpha chains, its abundance should not be given much weight. The chain links TRBV5-8 to TRBJ2-2, with TRBD2 matching 13 bases. Germline V CDR1 and CDR2: SGHTS, YDEGEE. Trimming removed 3 bases from V and 0 bases from J; junction bases left unmatched: 2. CDR3 length: 17 residues. CDR3 sequence reads: CASSSGLAGTNTGELFF. For the CDR3, the DNA is TGTGCCAGCAGCTCGGGACTAGCGGGAACGAACACCGGGGAGCTGTTTTTT. Filled out from reference TRBV5-8 and TRBJ2-2, the complete variable domain reads EAGVTQSPTHLIKTRGQQATLRCSPISGHTSVYWYQQALGLGLQFLLWYDEGEERNRGNFPPRFSGRQFPNYSSELNVNALELEDSALYLCASSSGLAGTNTGELFFGEGSRLTVL.

This clonotype came up many times. Because the library targeted alpha chains, this beta chain is an off-target read whose size means little. V gene TRBV19 combines with J gene TRBJ2-5, with 11 bases lining up with TRBD2. The V gene end was trimmed by 6 bases and the J gene end by 4 bases; junction bases not matched to a gene: 13. The CDR3 totals 17 residues. From germline, CDR1 is LNHDA and CDR2 SQIVND (reference sequence). This chain's CDR3 is CASSGLAGVGIRETQYF. CDR3 DNA: TGTGCCAGTAGCGGACTAGCGGGTGTGGGGATCCGAGAGACCCAGTACTTC.

A few counts support this clonotype. Little can be read into the size of this beta chain, an off-target read in a library designed for alpha chains. The chain links TRBV6-5 to TRBJ1-5; no firm D call. This CDR3 is built from 13 residues. CDR1 and CDR2 (germline): MNHEY, SVGAGI. V gave up 0 bases and J gave up 5 bases, with 5 bases separating them. CDR3 sequence reads: CASSYSSDQPQHF. The CDR3 nucleotides are TGTGCCAGCAGTTACTCGTCGGATCAGCCCCAGCATTTT.

This clonotype showed up just a few times. Because the library targeted alpha chains, this beta chain is an off-target read whose size means little. The rearrangement uses TRBV24-1 and TRBJ2-2; possible D gene TRBD1, 5 bases. Germline V gene data show CDR1 as KGHDR and CDR2 as SFDVKD. Deletions cut 5 bases from V and 6 bases from J, with 12 bases between. The CDR3 sequence is 14 residues long. The CDR3 reads CATSVQGRAGELFF. The CDR3 region has the DNA TGTGCCACCAGTGTCCAGGGTCGAGCCGGGGAGCTGTTTTTT.

This clonotype was recorded at least ten times. Since it is a stray read in a library aimed at alpha chains, this beta chain has a size that is not meaningful. This chain links TRBV7-2 with TRBJ2-6; TRBD1 matches 7 bases. J was trimmed by 1 base and V by 3 bases; bases with no gene match: 3. CDR1 is SGHTA, CDR2 FQGNSA, per germline. The length of the CDR3 is 16 residues. CDR3 loop: CASSFATGSGANVLTF. The CDR3 DNA is TGTGCCAGCAGCTTCGCGACAGGGTCTGGGGCCAACGTCCTGACTTTC.